The rows below give T cell receptor beta chains drawn from one sample of a study of cytomegalovirus exposure and HLA in healthy donors. The table came from immunoSEQ multiplex PCR; TCRdb's copy has only in-frame clones and leaves some out. Here the sample spans 150,000 or so clones, 65% to 70% being singletons. Sequences were obtained from PBMCs. These receptors all come from a man between 25 and 39 years old in good health and CMV-seropositive. CDR3s include the opening cysteine and the closing phenylalanine or tryptophan. D genes are given only for firm matches. For some rows the clone size is stated as once, few or many, or as a class when expanded; others skip it.

cdr3_aa	cdr3_nt	clone_size	v_call	j_call	d_call
CASSLERNTEAFF	TGCGCCAGCAGCTTGGAGAGGAACACTGAAGCTTTCTTT	-	TRBV5-1	TRBJ1-1	-
CASSLEGGSSYNEQFF	TGCGCCAGCAGCTTGGAAGGAGGGAGCTCCTACAATGAGCAGTTCTTC	-	TRBV5-1	TRBJ2-1	-
CASSYPGQGDTEAFF	TGTGCCAGCAGTTACCCGGGACAGGGGGACACTGAAGCTTTCTTT	-	TRBV6-5	TRBJ1-1	TRBD1
CASSSGLAGPLEQFF	TGTGCCAGTAGTTCCGGACTAGCGGGGCCCCTTGAGCAGTTCTTC	-	TRBV19	TRBJ2-1	TRBD2
CASSEEGRETQYF	TGTGCCAGCAGTGAGGAGGGCCGGGAGACCCAGTACTTC	few	TRBV2	TRBJ2-5	-
CASRERQNEQFF	TGTGCCAGCAGGGAGAGACAGAATGAGCAGTTCTTC	-	TRBV27	TRBJ2-1	-
CASSHQIGLAGGSSHTDTQYF	TGTGCCAGCAGCCACCAAATCGGGCTAGCGGGAGGGTCCTCCCACACAGATACGCAGTATTTT	-	TRBV4-2	TRBJ2-3	TRBD2
CASKLAGNTGELFF	TGTGCCAGCAAATTAGCGGGGAACACCGGGGAGCTGTTTTTT	once	TRBV27	TRBJ2-2	TRBD2
CASSGPAGGGTGELFF	TGTGCCAGCAGTGGACCAGCGGGAGGTGGCACCGGGGAGCTGTTTTTT	-	TRBV25-1	TRBJ2-2	TRBD2
CASSQLPDRGNEQFF	TGTGCCAGTAGTCAACTTCCCGACAGGGGAAATGAGCAGTTCTTC	-	TRBV19	TRBJ2-1	TRBD1
CASRGQGNTEAFF	TGTGCCAGCAGGGGACAGGGGAACACTGAAGCTTTCTTT	-	TRBV27	TRBJ1-1	TRBD1
CASSVGWREHTSGANVLTF	TGTGCCAGCAGCGTAGGGTGGAGGGAACACACTTCTGGGGCCAACGTCCTGACTTTC	-	TRBV9	TRBJ2-6	-
CASSLSGASSYNEQFF	TGCGCCAGCAGCCTGAGCGGGGCTAGCTCCTACAATGAGCAGTTCTTC	-	TRBV5-1	TRBJ2-1	TRBD2
CASSVGTLMNTEAFF	TGTGCCAGCAGCGTAGGGACACTCATGAACACTGAAGCTTTCTTT	-	TRBV9	TRBJ1-1	-
CASSLDRQPNTEAFF	TGCGCCAGCAGCTTGGATAGACAGCCGAACACTGAAGCTTTCTTT	-	TRBV5-1	TRBJ1-1	-
CASSRTQDTSGRASYEQYF	TGTGCCAGCAGCCGTACCCAGGACACTAGCGGGAGGGCCTCCTACGAGCAGTACTTC	-	TRBV7-9	TRBJ2-7	TRBD2
CASRTPGQGFYEQYF	TGTGCCAGCAGGACACCGGGACAGGGGTTTTACGAGCAGTACTTC	once	TRBV2	TRBJ2-7	TRBD1
CASSYRLAEAYEQYF	TGTGCCAGCAGTTACAGACTAGCGGAAGCCTACGAGCAGTACTTC	few	TRBV6-6	TRBJ2-7	TRBD2
CASSPQERESEQYF	TGTGCCAGTAGTCCCCAGGAGCGGGAGAGCGAGCAGTACTTC	-	TRBV19	TRBJ2-7	TRBD2
CASSLDGYNQPQHF	TGCGCCAGCAGCTTGGACGGGTACAATCAGCCCCAGCATTTT	-	TRBV5-1	TRBJ1-5	-
CASTLQGIPLNEQFF	TGTGCCAGCACCTTACAGGGTATTCCCCTCAATGAGCAGTTCTTC	few	TRBV13	TRBJ2-1	-
CASSQAEAREQYF	TGCGCCAGCTCCCAGGCGGAGGCACGCGAGCAGTACTTC	-	TRBV10-2	TRBJ2-7	-
CASSYYRVGQPQHF	TGTGCCAGCAGTTACTACCGGGTCGGTCAGCCCCAGCATTTT	few	TRBV6-5	TRBJ1-5	-
CASSSGSNEKLFF	TGTGCCAGCAGCTCGGGATCTAATGAAAAACTGTTTTTT	-	TRBV11-3	TRBJ1-4	-
CASSGDSTEQFF	TGTGCCAGCAGCGGAGACTCCACTGAGCAGTTCTTC	few	TRBV9	TRBJ2-1	-
CASSESGSSTNEKLFF	TGCGCCAGCAGTGAGTCGGGGAGCTCAACTAATGAAAAACTGTTTTTT	-	TRBV10-1	TRBJ1-4	-
CASSRELAALGNEQFF	TGTGCCAGCAGCCGAGAACTAGCGGCCCTTGGGAATGAGCAGTTCTTC	-	TRBV27	TRBJ2-1	TRBD2
CASRTLGGYEQYF	TGTGCCAGCAGGACACTAGGTGGGTACGAGCAGTACTTC	-	TRBV27	TRBJ2-7	-
CASSQPQTGAAPPHTDTQYF	TGCGCCAGCAGCCAACCCCAGACAGGGGCCGCTCCACCACACACAGATACGCAGTATTTT	once	TRBV4-1	TRBJ2-3	TRBD1
CASSWPRRANTEAFF	TGTGCCAGCAGCTGGCCCAGGAGGGCGAACACTGAAGCTTTCTTT	once	TRBV5-4	TRBJ1-1	-
CASSSVQGGGNTIYF	TGTGCCAGCTCGTCCGTCCAGGGAGGAGGAAACACCATATATTTT	-	TRBV18	TRBJ1-3	-
CASSLIVQAEAFF	TGTGCCAGCAGTTTAATCGTCCAGGCTGAAGCTTTCTTT	-	TRBV27	TRBJ1-1	-
CASSQATGSTEAFF	TGTGCCAGCAGCCAAGCGACAGGGTCCACTGAAGCTTTCTTT	-	TRBV7-9	TRBJ1-1	TRBD1
CASSEAPGETQYF	TGTGCCAGCAGTGAGGCCCCGGGGGAGACCCAGTACTTC	few	TRBV2	TRBJ2-5	-
CASSLGVLAGGADTQYF	TGTGCCAGCAGCTTAGGGGTACTAGCGGGAGGGGCAGATACGCAGTATTTT	-	TRBV7-9	TRBJ2-3	TRBD2
CASSGQGDQPQHF	TGTGCCAGCAGTGGACAGGGGGATCAGCCCCAGCATTTT	few	TRBV6-6	TRBJ1-5	TRBD1
CASSLRSPSGETQYF	TGCGCCAGCAGCTTGCGGTCCCCGTCAGGAGAGACCCAGTACTTC	-	TRBV5-1	TRBJ2-5	-
CASSWGGQVRFYEQYF	TGTGCCAGCAGCTGGGGGGGACAGGTTCGTTTCTACGAGCAGTACTTC	-	TRBV5-5	TRBJ2-7	-
CASRQGANEQFF	TGTGCCAGTCGACAGGGGGCCAATGAGCAGTTCTTC	-	TRBV19	TRBJ2-1	TRBD1
CASSDSRFGTTGPNQPQHF	TGTGCCAGCAGTGACTCGAGATTCGGCACGACAGGGCCCAATCAGCCCCAGCATTTT	-	TRBV6-4	TRBJ1-5	TRBD1
CASSPFSGRDTGELFF	TGTGCCAGCTCACCTTTTTCCGGGAGAGACACCGGGGAGCTGTTTTTT	once	TRBV18	TRBJ2-2	-
CASIPSGQPSEQYF	TGTGCCAGCATACCAAGCGGGCAGCCCAGCGAGCAGTACTTC	-	TRBV5-4	TRBJ2-7	-
CASLGGNSIPIEAFF	TGTGCCAGCCTCGGGGGGAACAGTATTCCCATAGAAGCTTTCTTT	few	TRBV7-2	TRBJ1-1	-